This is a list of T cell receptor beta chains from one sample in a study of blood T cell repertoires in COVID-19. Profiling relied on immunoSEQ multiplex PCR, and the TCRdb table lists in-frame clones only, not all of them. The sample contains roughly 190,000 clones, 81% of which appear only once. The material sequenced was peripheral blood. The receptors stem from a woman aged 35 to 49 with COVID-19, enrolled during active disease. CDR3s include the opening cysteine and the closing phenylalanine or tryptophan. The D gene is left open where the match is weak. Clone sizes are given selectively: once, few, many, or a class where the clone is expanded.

CASSPSQADTQYF | TGTGCCAGCAGCCCCTCCCAAGCCGATACGCAGTATTTT | - | TRBJ2-3 | few | TRBV13
CAWSGGQWAPSYEQYF | TGTGCCTGGAGCGGTGGGCAGTGGGCCCCCTCCTACGAGCAGTACTTC | - | TRBJ2-7 | once | TRBV30
CASRPGQGAIGNQPQHF | TGTGCCAGCAGGCCGGGACAGGGGGCTATCGGCAATCAGCCCCAGCATTTT | TRBD1 | TRBJ1-5 | - | TRBV4-2
CASSLSGRGLGFPDTQYF | TGTGCCAGCAGCTTAAGTGGACGGGGTTTAGGGTTCCCAGATACGCAGTATTTT | - | TRBJ2-3 | - | TRBV11-2
CASRGLATRLNEKLFF | TGTGCCAGTAGGGGGTTAGCGACGCGACTTAATGAAAAACTGTTTTTT | - | TRBJ1-4 | - | TRBV19
CASSLDFFTDTQYF | TGTGCCAGCAGCTTAGATTTCTTCACAGATACGCAGTATTTT | - | TRBJ2-3 | - | TRBV11-3
CASSSRTGGEGAAFF | TGTGCCAGCAGCTCTAGGACAGGGGGCGAGGGGGCGGCTTTCTTT | TRBD1 | TRBJ1-1 | - | TRBV7-9
CASSISVAETYEQYF | TGTGCCAGTAGTATTTCCGTAGCGGAAACCTACGAGCAGTACTTC | - | TRBJ2-7 | once | TRBV19
CASGQTRETQYF | TGTGCTAGTGGGCAAACTCGGGAGACCCAGTACTTC | - | TRBJ2-5 | - | TRBV12-5
CASSPDGIYGYTF | TGTGCCAGCTCACCCGACGGGATCTATGGCTACACCTTC | - | TRBJ1-2 | once | TRBV18
CASSFGQLYGYTF | TGTGCCAGCAGTTTTGGACAGCTCTATGGCTACACCTTC | - | TRBJ1-2 | - | TRBV27
CASSPTTGVTNEKLFF | TGTGCCAGCAGCCCGACGACAGGCGTGACTAATGAAAAACTGTTTTTT | - | TRBJ1-4 | - | TRBV14
CASSWAGSTEAFF | TGTGCCAGCAGTTGGGCGGGGAGCACTGAAGCTTTCTTT | - | TRBJ1-1 | - | TRBV14
CASSPGLAGVTDTQYF | TGTGCCAGCAGCCCCGGACTAGCGGGGGTCACAGATACGCAGTATTTT | TRBD2 | TRBJ2-3 | - | TRBV5-4
CASSHETSGRASSYNEQFF | TGTGCCAGCAGCCATGAAACTAGCGGGAGGGCCAGTTCCTACAATGAGCAGTTCTTC | TRBD2 | TRBJ2-1 | - | TRBV14
CASSQPGQGGRNTEAFF | TGTGCCAGCTCACAACCGGGACAGGGAGGGAGGAACACTGAAGCTTTCTTT | TRBD1 | TRBJ1-1 | - | TRBV18
CASSDPGLAGATDTQYF | TGTGCCAGCAGTGATCCGGGACTAGCGGGGGCCACAGATACGCAGTATTTT | TRBD2 | TRBJ2-3 | - | TRBV2
CASSARDRFFPYEQYF | TGTGCCAGCAGCGCCCGGGACAGGTTTTTTCCCTACGAGCAGTACTTC | TRBD1 | TRBJ2-7 | - | TRBV13
CASATGMWNEQFF | TGTGCCAGTGCGACAGGGATGTGGAATGAGCAGTTCTTC | TRBD1 | TRBJ2-1 | - | TRBV19
CASSLGATLNSPLHF | TGTGCCAGCAGCTTAGGGGCGACCCTTAATTCACCCCTCCACTTT | - | TRBJ1-6 | - | TRBV3-1/TRBV3-2
CASSSWGGLGDSYEQYF | TGTGCCAGCAGCTCGTGGGGGGGACTCGGGGACTCCTACGAGCAGTACTTC | TRBD2 | TRBJ2-7 | - | TRBV7-8
CASSLEGLGGNTIYF | TGTGCCAGCAGCTTAGAGGGGCTAGGTGGAAACACCATATATTTT | - | TRBJ1-3 | - | TRBV7-9
CASSLIAVDNSPLHF | TGTGCCAGCAGTTTAATTGCAGTGGATAATTCACCCCTCCACTTT | - | TRBJ1-6 | few | TRBV28
CASSQAWQGARTDTQYF | TGTGCCAGCAGCCAAGCATGGCAGGGGGCGCGTACAGATACGCAGTATTTT | TRBD1 | TRBJ2-3 | - | TRBV14
CASSSDSGGGKTQYF | TGTGCCAGCAGTTCGGACTCGGGGGGGGGCAAGACCCAGTACTTC | TRBD2 | TRBJ2-5 | - | TRBV6-6
CASSPYRSGQSGNTIYF | TGTGCCAGCAGCCCGTACCGATCGGGACAGTCTGGAAACACCATATATTTT | TRBD1 | TRBJ1-3 | - | TRBV7-6
CASSSRTGGSYEQYF | TGTGCCAGCAGTTCTAGGACAGGGGGGTCCTACGAGCAGTACTTC | TRBD1 | TRBJ2-7 | - | TRBV27
CASSLLAGVRNEQFF | TGTGCCAGCAGCTTACTAGCGGGAGTGAGAAATGAGCAGTTCTTC | TRBD2 | TRBJ2-1 | - | TRBV7-8
CASSPSVRGQERGNEQFF | TGTGCCAGCTCACCGTCCGTAAGGGGACAGGAAAGGGGGAATGAGCAGTTCTTC | TRBD1 | TRBJ2-1 | - | TRBV18
CASMAYSGANVLTF | TGTGCCAGTATGGCTTATTCTGGGGCCAACGTCCTGACTTTC | - | TRBJ2-6 | - | TRBV19
CASSQTGMKETQYF | TGTGCCAGCAGTCAGACAGGGATGAAGGAGACCCAGTACTTC | TRBD1 | TRBJ2-5 | - | TRBV28
CAWRGGPRAFF | TGTGCCTGGAGGGGGGGGCCTCGGGCTTTCTTT | - | TRBJ1-1 | - | TRBV30
CASSLTPWMPGEQFF | TGTGCCAGCAGCTTAACCCCCTGGATGCCGGGTGAGCAGTTCTTC | - | TRBJ2-1 | - | TRBV7-3
CAWSVPQFGLINEKLFF | TGTGCCTGGAGTGTACCCCAATTCGGACTGATTAATGAAAAACTGTTTTTT | - | TRBJ1-4 | - | TRBV30
CASSPGGSSGNTIYF | TGTGCCAGCAGCCCCGGGGGGTCCTCTGGAAACACCATATATTTT | - | TRBJ1-3 | few | TRBV5-4
CASSHDRQETQYF | TGTGCCAGCAGCCACGACAGACAAGAGACCCAGTACTTC | - | TRBJ2-5 | - | TRBV6-5
CASSVGSGNYNEQFF | TGTGCCAGCAGCGTAGGTAGCGGGAACTACAATGAGCAGTTCTTC | TRBD2 | TRBJ2-1 | - | TRBV9
CASSLRGGDGYTF | TGTGCCAGCAGTTTACGAGGGGGCGATGGCTACACCTTC | TRBD1 | TRBJ1-2 | once | TRBV12-3/TRBV12-4
CASSPAGGHNSPLHF | TGTGCCAGCAGCCCCGCCGGGGGACATAATTCACCCCTCCACTTT | - | TRBJ1-6 | - | TRBV14
CASSHGRGGSTDTQYF | TGTGCCAGCAGCCACGGCCGGGGGGGGAGCACAGATACGCAGTATTTT | TRBD2 | TRBJ2-3 | - | TRBV5-4
CASSPRGKRGGQERGVSYNEQFF | TGTGCCAGCAGCCCTAGGGGAAAGCGGGGGGGCCAAGAAAGAGGGGTCTCCTACAATGAGCAGTTCTTC | TRBD2 | TRBJ2-1 | - | TRBV7-8
CASSLASGSETQYF | TGTGCCAGCAGCTTGGCTAGCGGGAGTGAGACCCAGTACTTC | TRBD2 | TRBJ2-5 | - | TRBV7-2
CASSSRPGGFSTDTQYF | TGTGCCAGTAGTTCCCGGCCAGGGGGCTTTAGCACAGATACGCAGTATTTT | TRBD1 | TRBJ2-3 | - | TRBV19
CASSLGRSGANVLTF | TGTGCCAGCAGCCTGGGCCGCTCTGGGGCCAACGTCCTGACTTTC | - | TRBJ2-6 | - | TRBV11-2
CASSRGGQGAAGSGNTIYF | TGTGCCAGCAGTCGCGGCGGACAGGGGGCCGCGGGATCTGGAAACACCATATATTTT | TRBD1 | TRBJ1-3 | - | TRBV6-6
CASSLGLGPGNTGELFF | TGCGCCAGCAGCTTGGGTTTGGGCCCAGGGAACACCGGGGAGCTGTTTTTT | - | TRBJ2-2 | few | TRBV5-1
CASSDSIESGANVLTF | TGTGCCAGCAGTGACTCGATAGAGTCTGGGGCCAACGTCCTGACTTTC | - | TRBJ2-6 | few | TRBV6-4
CASSSWEEAGEKMAGELFF | TGCGCCAGCAGCTCCTGGGAGGAAGCGGGAGAAAAAATGGCCGGGGAGCTGTTTTTT | TRBD2 | TRBJ2-2 | once | TRBV5-1
CASSYGTGPLYGYTF | TGTGCCAGCAGTTACGGGACAGGGCCCCTCTATGGCTACACCTTC | TRBD1 | TRBJ1-2 | - | TRBV6-5
CASSGVPAGGGGFEQYF | TGTGCCAGTAGTGGTGTCCCAGCGGGAGGTGGCGGGTTCGAGCAGTACTTC | TRBD2 | TRBJ2-7 | - | TRBV19
CASSSSRGAVNEKLFF | TGTGCCAGCAGCTCGTCACGGGGGGCGGTTAATGAAAAACTGTTTTTT | - | TRBJ1-4 | - | TRBV27
CASSVPRTSGASSYEQYF | TGTGCCAGCAGTGTCCCCCGGACTAGCGGGGCCAGCTCCTACGAGCAGTACTTC | TRBD2 | TRBJ2-7 | once | TRBV6-4
CASSLGLAGLWYF | TGTGCCAGCAGCTTAGGGCTAGCGGGACTATGGTATTTT | TRBD2 | TRBJ2-3 | - | TRBV7-2
CASTTGVANGYTF | TGTGCCAGCACGACAGGGGTTGCGAATGGCTACACCTTC | TRBD1 | TRBJ1-2 | - | TRBV12-3/TRBV12-4
CASSPGDVWNGYTF | TGTGCCAGCAGCCCAGGGGACGTATGGAATGGCTACACCTTC | - | TRBJ1-2 | - | TRBV5-5
CASSTDRGPYGYTF | TGTGCCAGTAGTACGGACAGGGGGCCCTATGGCTACACCTTC | TRBD1 | TRBJ1-2 | - | TRBV19
CASSDSGSNQPQHF | TGTGCCAGCAGTGACTCGGGGAGCAATCAGCCCCAGCATTTT | - | TRBJ1-5 | - | TRBV2